These T cell receptor beta chains were read from a single sample in a study of blood T cell repertoires in COVID-19. The repertoire was sequenced with immunoSEQ multiplex PCR; TCRdb's copy has only in-frame clones and lacks some. The table lists 150,000 to 250,000 clones, about 85% of them singletons. Specimen: peripheral blood. The source of these receptors is a middle-aged woman with COVID-19, enrolled during active disease. Each CDR3 is given with its conserved first and last residue.

TRBJ1-5	TRBV5-1	CASSLWGPDQPQHF
TRBJ1-2	TRBV2	CASSAQDTGYGYTF
TRBJ2-1	TRBV7-2	CASSPGRLAGGVNEQFF
TRBJ2-7	TRBV6-2/TRBV6-3	CASSPAFRTGMTWEQYF
TRBJ1-5	TRBV4-1	CASSPGFNQPQHF
TRBJ2-7	TRBV7-6	CASSPRTSGWYEQYF
TRBJ2-5	TRBV5-1	CASSLNLMTSGRQETQYF
TRBJ1-1	TRBV29-1	CSEHSNTEAFF
TRBJ2-5	TRBV3-1/TRBV3-2	CASSQEPGLLWAQYF
TRBJ1-2	TRBV12-3/TRBV12-4	CASIGDSYGYTF
TRBJ2-5	TRBV7-7	CASSSGRVEGETQYF
TRBJ2-5	TRBV21-1	CASSIEHQYF
TRBJ2-3	TRBV19	CASSIFGTDFTDTQYF
TRBJ1-3	TRBV13	CASSPRDRGFGNTIYF
TRBJ2-7	TRBV19	CASSLRGTGGYEQYF
TRBJ2-7	TRBV5-1	CASSSQSTGTYEQYF
TRBJ1-6	TRBV10-3	CAIGPNRDRDSPLHF
TRBJ1-3	TRBV7-2	CASSPPWGGSSGNTIYF
TRBJ2-2	TRBV7-2	CASSPTRTGELFF
TRBJ2-1	TRBV30	CAYRTGFSYNEQFF
TRBJ2-3	TRBV5-1	CASRLDAGVVSDTQYF
TRBJ2-3	TRBV18	CASSPRLATDTQYF
TRBJ2-7	TRBV4-2	CASSQDPSGRLSGFYEQYF
TRBJ2-7	TRBV7-2	CASSSISGYEQYF